Below, 28 T cell receptor beta chains from the same sample are listed, as sequenced in a study of Tregs in tolerant kidney transplant recipients. Using immunoSEQ multiplex PCR, the repertoire was profiled, and TCRdb retains in-frame clones only, with some absent. Its table records 50,000 or so clones. The material was CD4+ T cells from blood, obtained before the transplant. These TCRs come from a human donor who received a combined kidney and bone marrow transplant.

As for this clone: The sequence runs out 3 residues before the end of the CDR3; the remainder is reconstructed from the germline J gene. J is TRBJ2-7 and V is TRBV7-2; possible D gene TRBD2, 5 bases. This CDR3 has 15 amino acids. Trimming took off 5 bases at V and 5 bases at J, with 19 bases between the two ends. CDR1 and CDR2 from the germline V gene are SGHTA and FQGNSA. CDR3 DNA (partial): TGTGCCAGCAGCCTTCTGGCAGCGGATCCAAACGAG. The encoded protein is CASSLLAADPNE. The whole CDR3 reads CASSLLAADPNEQYF.

As concerns this clone: The read gets to within 3 residues of the CDR3 end, and the germline J gene fills in the rest. The chain links TRBV5-6 to TRBJ2-7; D is possibly TRBD1 (6 bases). This CDR3 is built from 14 residues. Germline CDR1 is SGHDT and CDR2 is YYEEEE. V dropped 2 bases and J dropped 2 bases, with 11 bases sitting between them. The DNA read from the CDR3 is TGTGCCAGCAGCTTACAGGCAGGGGCCTACGAG. It translates to CASSLQAGAYE. The complete CDR3 protein is CASSLQAGAYEQYF. The variable domain in full, completed from reference TRBV5-6 and TRBJ2-7, reads DAGVTQSPTHLIKTRGQQVTLRCSPKSGHDTVSWYQQALGQGPQFIFQYYEEEERQRGNFPDRFSGHQFPNYSSELNVNALLLGDSALYLCASSLQAGAYEQYFGPGTRLTVT.

Points on this clone: The read comes to an end 3 residues before the CDR3 does, leaving the germline J gene to fill in the end. The chain employs TRBV2 and TRBJ2-2; maybe TRBD1 (6 bases). This CDR3 comprises 14 residues. Trimming stripped 6 bases from V and 4 bases from J, with 12 bases between. Germline CDR1 and CDR2: SNHLY and FYNNEI. CDR3 bases read: TGTGCCAGCAGAGGGCTCAGGGGCACCGGGGAG. It specifies CASRGLRGTGE. The entire CDR3 sequence reads CASRGLRGTGELFF.

Turning to this clone: The CDR3 end falls 3 residues outside the read, so it is completed with the germline J gene. This chain links TRBV5-1 with TRBJ1-5; possibly TRBD1 for D (6 bases). The germline gives CDR1 SGHRS, CDR2 YFSETQ. Between the trimmed V and J ends, which lost 0 bases and 6 bases, there was a span of 7 bases. The CDR3 is 13 residues long. CDR3 in amino acids: CASSLEGGQPQHF. CDR3 DNA (partial): TGCGCCAGCAGCTTGGAAGGGGGTCAGCCC.

Remarks on this clone: The read terminates 3 residues ahead of where the CDR3 ends, so the germline J gene completes it. This rearrangement joins TRBV5-1 to TRBJ1-2; D is perhaps TRBD1 (6 bases). The CDR3 length is 14 residues. The germline CDR1 and CDR2 sequences are SGHRS and YFSETQ. CDR3 in amino acids: CASSQLGQTWGYTF. CDR3 DNA (partial): TGCGCCAGCAGCCAGTTAGGACAGACGTGGGGC.

About this clone: The CDR3 end falls 3 residues outside the read, so it is completed with the germline J gene. The chain is built from TRBV18 and TRBJ2-7, with 9 bases identical to TRBD1. CDR1 is KGHSH, CDR2 LQKENI, per germline. The CDR3 loop spans 14 amino acids. J gave up 4 bases and V 5 bases, and 6 bases lay outside the gene matches. The CDR3 protein is CASSSGQGRYEQYF. The covered CDR3 bases are TGTGCCAGCTCATCCGGACAGGGGAGGTACGAG.

With respect to this clone: The sequenced fragment ends 3 residues before the CDR3 boundary, so the rest is inferred from the germline J gene. The gene calls are TRBV19 and TRBJ1-2; D might be TRBD1 (6 bases). Deletions cut 0 bases from V and 4 bases from J, with 18 bases between. From germline, CDR1 is LNHDA and CDR2 SQIVND (reference sequence). The length of the CDR3 is 17 residues. The sequenced part of the CDR3 DNA is TGTGCCAGTAGTATAGATTTGAGAAGGGGGATTGGCTATGGC. It yields the protein CASSIDLRRGIGYG. The complete CDR3 protein is CASSIDLRRGIGYGYTF.

With regard to this clone: Coverage ceases 3 residues before the CDR3 finishes, and the germline J gene fills in the end. The V gene is TRBV7-9, the J gene TRBJ1-1; 7 bases align to TRBD1. The CDR3 covers 12 residues. Germline V gene data show CDR1 as SEHNR and CDR2 as FQNEAQ (reference sequence). This CDR3 is CASRWGGTEAFF. CDR3 bases read: TGTGCCAGCAGATGGGGCGGGACAGAG.

With respect to this clone: The read finishes 3 residues shy of the CDR3 end, and the germline J gene is used to complete it. The chain has TRBV2 and TRBJ1-2; 9 bases match TRBD1. Germline V gene sequence: CDR1 SNHLY, CDR2 FYNNEI. The CDR3 is 14 amino acids. The CDR3: CASSDYRGLGGYTF. Partial CDR3 DNA: TGTGCCAGCAGCGACTACAGGGGGCTGGGAGGC. Filled out from reference TRBV2 and TRBJ1-2, the complete variable domain reads EPEVTQTPSHQVTQMGQEVILRCVPISNHLYFYWYRQILGQKVEFLVSFYNNEISEKSEIFDDQFSVERPDGSNFTLKIRSTKLEDSAMYFCASSDYRGLGGYTFGSGTRLTVV.

About this clone itself: The read is 3 residues too short to cover the CDR3 end, so that end is filled in from the germline J gene. This chain connects TRBV19 to TRBJ2-7, with D possibly being TRBD1 (5 bases). V was trimmed by 10 bases and J by 2 bases, leaving 15 bases between them. This CDR3 comprises 13 residues. CDR1 and CDR2 from the germline V gene are LNHDA and SQIVND (reference sequence). The CDR3 loop reads CATRQPPTYEQYF. The covered CDR3 bases are TGTGCCACGCGACAGCCCCCTACCTACGAG.

On this clone: The read gets to within 3 residues of the CDR3 end, and the germline J gene fills in the rest. V usage is TRBV20-1 and J usage is TRBJ2-3; D is perhaps TRBD2 (5 bases). V lost 5 bases and J lost 1, with 16 bases in between. Germline CDR1 reads DFQATT; CDR2 reads SNEGSKA (reference sequence). The CDR3 has 15 residues. The CDR3 is CSAWNGLQGTDTQYF. The covered CDR3 bases are TGCAGTGCTTGGAATGGACTCCAGGGCACAGATACG.

Details on this clone: The read terminates 3 residues before the CDR3 end, so the remaining end is supplied by the germline J gene. This chain uses TRBV5-1 with TRBJ2-7, with 9 bases that match TRBD2. The CDR3 consists of 17 residues. CDR1 SGHRS and CDR2 YFSETQ come from the germline V gene. The J segment lost 1 base and the V segment lost 0 bases, leaving 8 bases of the junction unmatched. The covered CDR3 bases are TGCGCCAGCAGCTTGGCCCTAAGCCTAGCGGGATCCTACGAG. Amino acids: CASSLALSLAGSYE. The complete CDR3 reads CASSLALSLAGSYEQYF.

Turning to this clone: The read is 3 residues too short to cover the CDR3 end, so that end is filled in from the germline J gene. The chain is built from TRBV6-1 and TRBJ1-3; D is possibly TRBD1 (6 bases). Trimming cost V 0 bases and J 7 bases, with 13 bases left between them. The CDR3 is made up of 15 amino acids. From germline, CDR1 is MNHNS and CDR2 SASEGT. The CDR3 DNA, read in part, is TGTGCCAGCAGTGAAGCGCAGTGGGGGCGGAACACC. Amino acids: CASSEAQWGRNT. The entire CDR3 protein reads CASSEAQWGRNTIYF.

Points on this clone: The sequenced fragment ends 3 residues before the CDR3 boundary, so the rest is inferred from the germline J gene. The V gene is TRBV5-4, the J gene TRBJ2-4; 9 bases map to TRBD2. Trimming took 5 bases from V and 0 from J; bases not matched to a gene: 3. The CDR3 sequence is 15 residues long. Germline CDR1 and CDR2: SGHNT and YYREEE (reference sequence). The CDR3 loop reads CASRKREAAKNIQYF. CDR3 DNA, as far as it was read: TGTGCCAGCAGGAAGCGGGAGGCAGCCAAAAACATT. Filled out from reference TRBV5-4 and TRBJ2-4, the complete variable domain reads ETGVTQSPTHLIKTRGQQVTLRCSSQSGHNTVSWYQQALGQGPQFIFQYYREEENGRGNFPPRFSGLQFPNYSSELNVNALELDDSALYLCASRKREAAKNIQYFGAGTRLSVL.

A remark on this clone: The read stops 3 residues short of the end of the CDR3; the missing end is completed from the germline J gene. The chain recombines TRBV19 with TRBJ2-1; 9 nucleotides align to TRBD1. The CDR3 covers 16 residues. Germline V gene data show CDR1 as LNHDA and CDR2 as SQIVND (reference sequence). V shed 1 base, J shed 6 bases, and the junction held 7 bases outside the gene matches. The CDR3 here is CASSIVFGTGSNEQFF. Incomplete CDR3 DNA: TGTGCCAGTAGTATAGTGTTCGGGACAGGGTCCAATGAG. The variable domain in full, completed from reference TRBV19 and TRBJ2-1, reads DGGITQSPKYLFRKEGQNVTLSCEQNLNHDAMYWYRQDPGQGLRLIYYSQIVNDFQKGDIAEGYSVSREKKESFPLTVTSAQKNPTAFYLCASSIVFGTGSNEQFFGPGTRLTVL.

Concerning this clone itself: The read ends 3 residues shy of where the CDR3 ends; the end is completed using the germline J gene. The chain couples TRBV19 to TRBJ2-7; 9 positions agree with TRBD1. CDR1 is LNHDA and CDR2 is SQIVND in the germline V gene (reference sequence). The J segment lost 2 bases and the V segment lost 9 bases, leaving 11 bases of the junction unmatched. The CDR3 is 15 amino acids. This chain's CDR3 is CASRPGTGSTYEQYF. CDR3 DNA (partial): TGTGCCAGCCGGCCCGGGACAGGGTCCACCTACGAG.

In regard to this clone: From the germline J gene comes the end of the CDR3, since the read stops 3 residues before it. The rearrangement links TRBV5-1 to TRBJ1-2; a weak D match, TRBD1 (5 bases). This CDR3 is built from 15 residues. Germline V gives CDR1 SGHRS, CDR2 YFSETQ. Trimming removed 0 bases from V and 4 bases from J, with 13 bases in between. The sequenced part of the CDR3 DNA is TGCGCCAGCAGCTTGGCCAGCCAGGGCGCCTATGGC. Translating gives CASSLASQGAYG. The full CDR3 reads CASSLASQGAYGYTF.

A note on this clone: The sequenced fragment ends 3 residues before the CDR3 boundary, so the rest is inferred from the germline J gene. The chain uses TRBV19 and TRBJ2-7; tentatively, D is TRBD2 (5 bases). Per germline, CDR1 LNHDA and CDR2 SQIVND (reference sequence). V lost 5 bases to trimming and J lost 5 bases, with 25 bases between them. The CDR3 sequence is 17 residues long. CDR3 DNA (partial): TGTGCCAGTAGTCCCCGTGGCAGGCGGGCGGGTCTTAACGAG. This gives the protein CASSPRGRRAGLNE. The whole CDR3 sequence is CASSPRGRRAGLNEQYF.

Remarks on this clone: The CDR3 goes on 3 residues after the read ends, and that part is filled in from the germline J gene. The chain employs TRBV19 and TRBJ1-6; D is undetermined. The germline V gene has CDR1 LNHDA and CDR2 SQIVND (reference sequence). V gave up 3 bases and J gave up 6 bases, with 12 bases separating them. This CDR3 region has 15 residues. CDR3 loop: CASSISPAGNSPLHF. The sequenced part of the CDR3 DNA is TGTGCCAGTAGTATCAGTCCCGCGGGTAATTCACCC.

Points on this clone: The missing CDR3 end, 3 residues past where the read stops, is filled in from the germline J gene. The chain has TRBV18 and TRBJ2-3; TRBD2 matches at 7 bases. CDR3 length: 15 residues. Looked up from germline, CDR1 is KGHSH and CDR2 is LQKENI. Trimming at V came to 3 bases and at J to 2 bases, leaving 5 bases not matched to a gene. The CDR3 bases that were read are TGTGCCAGCTCACCCGGGACTACCGACACAGATACG. It translates to CASSPGTTDTDT. The CDR3 as a whole reads CASSPGTTDTDTQYF.

On this clone itself: The CDR3 end falls 3 residues outside the read, so it is completed with the germline J gene. This chain uses TRBV18 with TRBJ2-2; 9 nucleotides align to TRBD2. Unmatched junction bases numbered 10, after V lost 4 bases and J lost 4 bases. This CDR3 is built from 17 residues. Germline V gene sequence: CDR1 KGHSH, CDR2 LQKENI. CDR3 protein: CASSLTEAGGRTGELFF. The CDR3 bases that were read are TGTGCCAGCTCACTGACGGAGGCGGGAGGGCGCACCGGGGAG.

Comment on this clone: The read ends 3 residues early relative to the CDR3; the germline J gene fills the gap. The chain recombines TRBV18 with TRBJ2-1; 13 positions agree with TRBD2. Germline CDR1 reads KGHSH; CDR2 reads LQKENI. Losses at the gene ends were 2 bases for V and 7 bases for J; bases not matched to a gene: 2. The CDR3 is 15 amino acids. The DNA read from the CDR3 is TGTGCCAGCTCACCAAGGACTAGCGGGAGTAATGAG. Amino acids: CASSPRTSGSNE. The entire CDR3 is CASSPRTSGSNEQFF.

Concerning this clone: The CDR3 goes on 3 residues after the read ends, and that part is filled in from the germline J gene. V usage is TRBV19 and J usage is TRBJ2-2, with D maybe TRBD2 (5 bases). The germline V gene has CDR1 LNHDA and CDR2 SQIVND (reference sequence). Trimming took 7 bases from V and 1 from J, leaving 16 bases between them. The CDR3 totals 16 residues. CDR3 sequence: CASTSPSGLNTGELFF. The part of the CDR3 DNA that was read is TGTGCCAGTACCAGCCCCAGCGGACTGAACACCGGGGAG.

Concerning this clone itself: The missing CDR3 end, 3 residues past where the read stops, is filled in from the germline J gene. The rearrangement links TRBV7-6 to TRBJ2-1; the match to TRBD2 covers 12 bases. Trimming took 5 bases from V and 7 from J; bases not matched to a gene: 6. The CDR3 is 15 amino acids. Germline CDR1 reads SGHVS; CDR2 reads FNYEAQ. The covered CDR3 bases are TGTGCCAGCAGCGAGCCTAGCGGGGGGGGGAATGAG. It translates to CASSEPSGGGNE. The complete CDR3 reads CASSEPSGGGNEQFF.

Comments on this clone: The sequenced fragment ends 3 residues before the CDR3 boundary, so the rest is inferred from the germline J gene. V is TRBV2 and J is TRBJ2-7, with a tentative D call TRBD2 (6 bases). The length of the CDR3 is 13 residues. Trimming took off 5 bases at V and 6 bases at J, with 14 bases between the two ends. Germline V gene sequence: CDR1 SNHLY, CDR2 FYNNEI. The CDR3 region is CASSPTGVTEQYF. CDR3 DNA, as far as it was read: TGTGCCAGCAGTCCGACGGGGGTCACCGAG.

With respect to this clone: The read comes to an end 3 residues before the CDR3 does, leaving the germline J gene to fill in the end. This sequence joins TRBV7-9 and TRBJ1-1; no clear D gene. Trimming stripped 10 bases from V and 1 base from J, with 13 bases between. The CDR3 runs 13 residues. Germline V lookup: CDR1 SEHNR, CDR2 FQNEAQ (reference sequence). The CDR3 bases that were read are TGTGCCACCGCTCCCTCCGGGAACACTGAA. This translates into CATAPSGNTE. The whole CDR3 protein is CATAPSGNTEAFF.

The CDR3 region is CASSLTGPTEAFF. CDR3 DNA, as far as it was read: TGCGCCAGCAGCTTGACAGGGCCCACTGAA. The chain employs TRBV5-1 and TRBJ1-1; tentative D call: TRBD1 (6 bases). The CDR3 end falls 3 residues outside the read, so it is completed with the germline J gene. The V end was cut by 1 base, the J end by 4 bases, with 8 bases between. From germline, CDR1 is SGHRS and CDR2 YFSETQ. The CDR3 has 13 amino acids.

A remark on this clone: The sequenced fragment ends 3 residues before the CDR3 boundary, so the rest is inferred from the germline J gene. The rearrangement links TRBV2 to TRBJ1-6, with TRBD1 matching over 7 bases. CDR1 is SNHLY and CDR2 is FYNNEI in the germline V gene. Trimming took 2 bases from V and 12 from J; bases not matched to a gene: 1. This CDR3 has 12 amino acids. The CDR3 here is CASSERDRPLHF. Incomplete CDR3 DNA: TGTGCCAGCAGTGAACGGGACAGACCC.